This TCR beta chain was sequenced during a study of cytomegalovirus exposure and HLA in healthy donors. Whole-study results and caveats: There were some public TCRs occurring in many donors, but most TCR sequences were rare. CMV antigen specificity was confirmed in vitro for a few CMV-associated chains.

The protocol was immunoSEQ multiplex PCR, while the TCRdb copy is restricted to in-frame clones and leaves out a portion. This sample carries 100,000 to 150,000 clones, roughly 93% of them seen once, and the ten largest clones take around 1.2%. Note on this clone: Its target is unknown. The sample holds other DNA sequences that translate to the same CDR3.

This receptor was identified in a woman in her late teens or twenties in good health and CMV-seronegative. Sample: PBMCs.

Here the CDR3 reads CASSLWAGYNEQFF. DNA of the CDR3: TGCGCCAGCAGCTTGTGGGCGGGGTACAATGAGCAGTTCTTC. This chain joins TRBV5-1 and TRBJ2-1, with D possibly matching TRBD2 (6 bases). The CDR3 is made up of 14 amino acids. V lost 1 base and J 4 bases, leaving 9 bases between the germline ends. The germline V gene has CDR1 SGHRS and CDR2 YFSETQ.